The present TCR beta chain was sequenced within a study of cytomegalovirus exposure and HLA in healthy donors. The donors were in the approximately 130-subject validation cohort, distinct from the roughly 700-subject first cohort. Using immunoSEQ multiplex PCR, the repertoire was profiled, and TCRdb retains in-frame clones only, with some absent. The data show 120,000 or so clones, about 87% seen once. The CDR3 is 11 residues long. The V end lost 8 bases, the J end lost 8 bases, and 11 bases lay between the germline ends. Looked up from germline, CDR1 is SNHLY and CDR2 is FYNNEI. The sample holds one count of this clone.

Sequencing input: PBMCs. The rearrangement links TRBV2 to TRBJ2-3, with D tentatively TRBD2 (6 bases). This receptor was identified in a woman aged 18-35 years in good health and CMV-seronegative. The CDR3 bases are TGTGCCAGCCCCGGGGGTGGTACGCAGTATTTT. Translating gives CASPGGGTQYF.